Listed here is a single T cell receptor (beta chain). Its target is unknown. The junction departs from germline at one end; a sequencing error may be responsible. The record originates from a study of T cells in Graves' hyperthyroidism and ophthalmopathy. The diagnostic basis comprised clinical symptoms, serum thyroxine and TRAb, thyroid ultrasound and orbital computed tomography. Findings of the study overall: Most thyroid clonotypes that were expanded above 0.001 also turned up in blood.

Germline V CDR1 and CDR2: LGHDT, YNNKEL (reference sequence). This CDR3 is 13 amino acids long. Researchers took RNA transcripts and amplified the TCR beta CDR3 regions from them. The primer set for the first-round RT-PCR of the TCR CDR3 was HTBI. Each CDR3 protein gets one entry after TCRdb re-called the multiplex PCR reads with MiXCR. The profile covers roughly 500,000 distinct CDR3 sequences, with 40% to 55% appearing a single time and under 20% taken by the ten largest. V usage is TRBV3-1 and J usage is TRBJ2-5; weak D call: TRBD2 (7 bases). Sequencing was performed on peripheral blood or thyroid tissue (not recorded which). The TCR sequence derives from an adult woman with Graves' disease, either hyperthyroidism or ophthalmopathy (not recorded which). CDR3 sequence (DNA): TGTGCCAGCAGACAAGAGGGGGGGGCGACCCAGTACTTC. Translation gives CASRQEGGATQYF.